This entry is about one T cell receptor (beta chain). The data were taken from a study of OX40 agonist ivuxolimab in advanced cancers. Profiling relied on immunoSEQ multiplex PCR, and the TCRdb table lists in-frame clones only, not all of them. The sample consists of tens of thousands of clones, around four fifths of them appearing once. Trimming took off 4 bases at V and 4 bases at J, with 10 bases between the two ends. The CDR3 is made up of 13 amino acids. CDR1 is SGHTA and CDR2 is FQGNSA in the germline V gene. The chain uses TRBV7-2 and TRBJ1-1; D is undetermined. This sequence originates from an adult with an advanced solid tumor such as melanoma, head and neck, liver or kidney cancer. The sample in question was CD4+ or CD8+ T cells sorted from blood, obtained in a trial of the OX40 agonist ivuxolimab. In nucleotides, the CDR3 is TGTGCCAGCAGCTACGGGGTTGGCACTGAAGCTTTCTTT. It encodes CASSYGVGTEAFF.